The sample holds a few counts of the clone carrying this TCR beta chain. This specimen comes from a study of blood T cell repertoires in COVID-19. Background on the study: Samples of COVID-19 (acute and convalescent) were obtained from the United States, Italy and Spain.

The length of the CDR3 is 18 residues. V lost 0 bases and J lost 3; bases outside the gene matches: 7. Germline V gives CDR1 LNHDA, CDR2 SQIVND (reference sequence). Using immunoSEQ multiplex PCR, the repertoire was profiled, and TCRdb retains in-frame clones only, with some absent. Of nearly 11,000 clones listed, 80% to 90% are singletons. The TCR was taken from a man aged 50 to 59 with active COVID-19. The chain uses TRBV19 and TRBJ2-3; TRBD2 matches at 12 bases. The sequencing input was peripheral blood. CDR3 loop: CASSIDLTSGRSTDTQYF. In DNA, the CDR3 is TGTGCCAGTAGTATAGATCTGACTAGCGGGAGAAGTACAGATACGCAGTATTTT.